Included here is one TCR beta chain sequence, with context. Germline V gene lookup returns CDR1 SNHLY and CDR2 FYNNEI. The CDR3 loop spans 13 amino acids. V lost 8 bases and J lost 5, with 10 bases in between. This record comes from a study of cytomegalovirus exposure and HLA in healthy donors. The PCR ran on 60 Vbeta and 13 Jbeta primers. The assay was immunoSEQ multiplex PCR, and TCRdb's table has in-frame clones only and misses some. This repertoire includes about 99,000 clones. The chain has TRBV2 and TRBJ1-6, with D unclear. The receptor was derived from a man aged 35-49 years in good health and CMV-seronegative. What was sequenced was PBMCs. The CDR3 nucleotides read TGTGCCAGCCGGGATTTCAATAATTCACCCCTCCACTTT. Translated, it gives CASRDFNNSPLHF.